The 27 T cell receptor beta chains listed next were all sequenced from one sample in a study of blood T cells in healthy people across ages. A second roughly 7 to 11 cycle PCR used barcoded and J-beta primers. TCRdb recomputed calls from the 5' RACE reads with MiXCR, one row per CDR3 protein. The data show approximately 1.5 million distinct CDR3 sequences, 35% to 45% seen once. The sequenced sample consisted of blood. The receptors here all came from a woman under 30 in good health.

In this sample, this clonotype turned up a few times. The chain links TRBV7-2 to TRBJ2-3, with 14 positions matching TRBD2. This CDR3 contains 16 residues. Trimming cost V 5 bases and J 6 bases; bases outside gene matches: 7. The germline gives CDR1 SGHTA, CDR2 FQGNSA. The CDR3 nucleotides read TGTGCCAGCAGCGGGAGGGGACTAGCGGGAGAGGATACGCAGTATTTT. Encoded protein: CASSGRGLAGEDTQYF.

The chain has TRBV7-6 and TRBJ2-1, with 9 bases lining up with TRBD2. The germline CDR1 and CDR2 sequences are SGHVS and FNYEAQ. There are 17 residues in the CDR3. The J segment lost 6 bases and the V segment lost 5 bases, leaving 14 bases of the junction unmatched. CDR3 sequence reads: CASSPYILAGGSNEQFF. The CDR3 DNA is TGTGCCAGCAGCCCGTACATACTAGCGGGCGGGAGCAATGAGCAGTTCTTC.

This clonotype was counted once. A junction end diverges from the germline sequence, so it may reflect a read error. This rearrangement joins TRBV6-5 to TRBJ1-2, with no clear D. The germline V gene has CDR1 MNHEY and CDR2 SVGAGI. CDR3 length: 16 amino acids. CDR3 coding DNA: TGTGCCGGCAGTTACTCCCCAGCGTGGAGTGATTATGGCTACACCTTC. Residues: CAGSYSPAWSDYGYTF.

The gene calls are TRBV20-1 and TRBJ2-7; D uncertain. The germline V and J ends were trimmed by 4 bases and 3 bases, with 19 bases remaining between them. CDR1 and CDR2 from the germline V gene are DFQATT and SNEGSKA (reference sequence). This CDR3 is 15 amino acids long. The CDR3 nucleotides are TGCAGTGCTACCACGCCCGACCATCTTGGCTACGAGCAGTACTTC. This gives the protein CSATTPDHLGYEQYF.

Points on this clonotype: A much larger clone differs from this one at a single base, so this may be a read error. V and J are TRBV10-3 and TRBJ1-2, with unresolved D. The CDR3 is 13 amino acids. V lost 2 bases and J 0 bases, leaving 4 bases between the germline ends. Germline V gives CDR1 ENHRY, CDR2 SYGVKD. The CDR3 reads CAISEPANYGYTF. CDR3 bases: TGTGCCATCAGTGAGCCAGCTAACTATGGCTACACCTTC.

This CDR3 is CAISGGLAVYQETQYF. The CDR3, as DNA: TGTGCCATCAGTGGGGGACTAGCGGTGTACCAAGAGACCCAGTACTTC. This chain links TRBV10-3 with TRBJ2-5, with 11 nucleotides matching TRBD2. Germline V gene lookup returns CDR1 ENHRY and CDR2 SYGVKD. This CDR3 has 16 residues. J gave up 0 bases and V 4 bases, and 4 bases lay outside the gene matches.

In regard to this clonotype: A much larger clone differs by one base, so this may be a read error. The gene calls are TRBV27 and TRBJ2-5; tentatively, D is TRBD1 or TRBD2 (6 bases each). The CDR3 totals 14 residues. Germline CDR1 is MNHEY and CDR2 is SMNVEV (reference sequence). V dropped 3 bases and J dropped 7 bases, with 15 bases sitting between them. CDR3 DNA: TGTGCCAGCAGTTTCGGTGAGGGGGGAGGGACCCAGTACTTC. Its protein is CASSFGEGGGTQYF.

The CDR3: CASTRSLSSTDTQYF. The CDR3 DNA sequence: TGTGCCAGCACCCGATCTCTCTCTAGCACAGATACGCAGTATTTT. The gene calls are TRBV27 and TRBJ2-3; D is unclear. Germline V gene data show CDR1 as MNHEY and CDR2 as SMNVEV (reference sequence). The V end lost 7 bases, the J end lost 0 bases, and 14 bases lay between the germline ends. The CDR3 is made up of 15 amino acids.

The chain is built from TRBV4-2 and TRBJ2-5; 12 bases fit TRBD1. CDR1 and CDR2 (germline): LGHNA, YNFKEQ. This CDR3 has 16 residues. J lost 11 bases, V lost 2 bases, and 12 bases had no gene match. In DNA form, the CDR3 reads TGTGCCAGCAGCCAAAAAACCGGGACAGGGGGCGGGGAGCAGTACTTC. Encoded protein: CASSQKTGTGGGEQYF.

The chain uses TRBV29-1 and TRBJ2-5; D tentatively reads TRBD1 or TRBD2 (5 bases each). Between the trimmed V and J ends, which lost 2 bases and 11 bases, there was a span of 24 bases. From germline, CDR1 is SQVTM and CDR2 ANQGSEA. The CDR3 has 15 amino acids. The CDR3 protein is CSVEHLGAGHNEQYF. The DNA of the CDR3 is TGCAGCGTTGAACATCTCGGGGCAGGGCACAATGAGCAGTACTTC.

Turning to this clonotype: A much larger clone differs by one base, so this may be a read error. The CDR3 spells CASSPGRAGIDTQYF. In DNA, the CDR3 is TGCGCCAGCAGCCCCGGACGAGCGGGGATAGATACGCAGTATTTT. This sequence joins TRBV4-1 and TRBJ2-3; 7 positions match TRBD2. There are 15 residues in the CDR3. Trimming cost V 4 bases and J 5 bases; bases outside gene matches: 9. Germline lookup yields CDR1 MGHRA and CDR2 YSYEKL.

This clonotype was counted only a few times. The gene calls are TRBV12-3 or TRBV12-4 and TRBJ2-5; tentatively, D is TRBD2 (6 bases). The CDR3 covers 13 residues. The V end lost 3 bases, the J end lost 3 bases, and 8 bases lay between the germline ends. CDR3 sequence reads: CASSFWGEETQYF. The CDR3, as DNA: TGTGCCAGCAGTTTCTGGGGGGAAGAGACCCAGTACTTC.

The gene calls are TRBV4-1 and TRBJ1-4; perhaps TRBD1 as D (5 bases). Trimming pared 8 bases from V and 2 bases from J, leaving 18 bases between. In germline, CDR1 is MGHRA, CDR2 YSYEKL. There are 16 residues in the CDR3. CDR3 coding DNA: TGCGCCAGCCACCCGGAGTTGGCAGGGACTAATGAAAAACTGTTTTTT. This sequence encodes CASHPELAGTNEKLFF.

The V and J genes are TRBV6-6 and TRBJ1-2, with D unresolved. The CDR3 consists of 14 residues. The V gene's germline CDR1 is MNHNY and CDR2 SVGAGI (reference sequence). Deletions cut 4 bases from V and 4 bases from J, with 13 bases between. The CDR3 protein is CASSSYEGVYGYTF. In DNA, the CDR3 is TGTGCCAGCAGTTCTTACGAGGGAGTCTATGGCTACACCTTC.

The V call is TRBV9, the J call TRBJ2-3; 8 bases are a match to TRBD2. Germline V gives CDR1 SGDLS, CDR2 YYNGEE. The CDR3 has 15 residues. V was clipped by 0 bases and J by 3 bases; unmatched bases: 3. The CDR3 sequence is CASSVAGGTTDTQYF. The CDR3, as DNA: TGTGCCAGCAGCGTAGCGGGGGGGACGACAGATACGCAGTATTTT.

J is TRBJ1-1 and V is TRBV27; 11 nucleotides align to TRBD1. CDR1 is MNHEY and CDR2 is SMNVEV in the germline V gene (reference sequence). The CDR3 contains 14 residues. Germline trimming cut 8 bases from V and 4 bases from J; bases unmatched to any gene: 6. The CDR3 sequence: CASADRGLSTEAFF. As DNA, the CDR3 is TGTGCCAGCGCGGACAGGGGGCTTAGCACTGAAGCTTTCTTT.

This clonotype showed up just a few times. The chain carries TRBV7-9 and TRBJ1-1, with D perhaps TRBD1 (6 bases). Germline V gene data show CDR1 as SEHNR and CDR2 as FQNEAQ (reference sequence). This CDR3 contains 15 residues. Trimming left V 1 base short and J 2 bases short, with 11 bases between. The CDR3 coding sequence is TGTGCCAGCAGCTTAGTCGACAGGCGAAACACTGAAGCTTTCTTT. As protein: CASSLVDRRNTEAFF.

The chain links TRBV7-2 to TRBJ2-2; no clear D gene. The germline V gene has CDR1 SGHTA and CDR2 FQGNSA. The CDR3 is made up of 15 amino acids. V was trimmed by 4 bases and J by 4 bases, leaving 13 bases between them. Here the CDR3 reads CASSYEGLATGELFF. The CDR3 DNA follows: TGTGCCAGCAGCTACGAAGGGTTAGCCACCGGGGAGCTGTTTTTT.

A few counts support this clonotype. The CDR3 region is CSARRGEVYNSPLHF. In DNA form, the CDR3 reads TGCAGTGCCCGGAGAGGGGAAGTATATAATTCACCCCTCCACTTT. V is TRBV20-1 and J is TRBJ1-6, with a tentative D call TRBD1 (5 bases). The CDR3 is made up of 15 amino acids. The V and J ends lost 6 bases and 4 bases respectively, with 16 bases between them. CDR1 and CDR2 (germline): DFQATT, SNEGSKA (reference sequence).

In this sample, this clonotype turned up a few times. The V gene is TRBV4-1, the J gene TRBJ1-1; TRBD1 might be the D (6 bases). Trimming shortened V by 2 bases and J by 0 bases, and 10 bases separated the two germline ends. The germline CDR1 and CDR2 sequences are MGHRA and YSYEKL. CDR3 size: 15 residues. The CDR3 region is CASSQTGTMNTEAFF. As DNA, the CDR3 is TGCGCCAGCAGCCAAACGGGGACAATGAACACTGAAGCTTTCTTT.

This clonotype was seen only a few times. This chain's CDR3 is CASSYGSRNEQYF. The CDR3 nucleotides are TGTGCCAGCAGTTACGGTTCTCGAAACGAGCAGTACTTC. The chain joins TRBV6-2 or TRBV6-3 to TRBJ2-7; D is ambiguous. Per the germline V gene, CDR1 is MNHEY and CDR2 is SVGEGT. V was trimmed by 2 bases and J by 5 bases, leaving 10 bases between them. The CDR3 spans 13 residues.

This rearrangement joins TRBV21-1 to TRBJ1-1; the listed D gene, TRBD1, was not tested against the DNA. TRBV21-1 counts as a pseudogene. The CDR3 is 15 amino acids. DNA for the CDR3: TGTGCCAGCAGCGCTTCGGGGACAGGGGCGACTGAAGCTTTCTTT. Translation gives CASSASGTGATEAFF.

This clonotype appeared a few times. The gene calls are TRBV20-1 and TRBJ2-1, with 12 bases that match TRBD2. The CDR3 is 14 residues long. Germline trimming cut 6 bases from V and 2 bases from J; bases unmatched to any gene: 2. Germline-derived CDR1 and CDR2 are DFQATT and SNEGSKA (reference sequence). The CDR3, as DNA: TGCAGTGCCTCTAGCGGGAGGGCCTACAATGAGCAGTTCTTC. Amino acids: CSASSGRAYNEQFF.

This clonotype has only a few counts. V gene TRBV25-1 combines with J gene TRBJ2-3; 8 bases fit TRBD2. The trim removed 6 bases at V and 4 bases at J, leaving 6 bases unmatched. This CDR3 region has 14 residues. The germline V gene encodes CDR1 MGHDK and CDR2 SYGVNS. CDR3 residues: CASSSGSLADTQYF. In nucleotides, the CDR3 is TGTGCCAGCAGCAGCGGGAGTTTGGCAGATACGCAGTATTTT.

This clonotype was seen a few times. V gene TRBV4-3 combines with J gene TRBJ2-3, with D unresolved. Germline CDR1 reads LGHNA; CDR2 reads YSLEER. V lost 3 bases to trimming and J lost 3 bases, with 10 bases between them. The CDR3 sequence is 14 residues long. The CDR3 coding sequence is TGCGCCAGCAGCCACCGGGCCCTTACAGATACGCAGTATTTT. Translated, it gives CASSHRALTDTQYF.

The chain is built from TRBV6-6 and TRBJ2-5; the D gene is possibly TRBD1 (5 bases). The J call may not be correct, given that the DNA end is closer to TRBJ2-1. CDR1 and CDR2 (germline): MNHNY, SVGAGI (reference sequence). The CDR3 runs to 12 residues. The CDR3 is CASRGQQETQFF. In DNA form, the CDR3 reads TGTGCCAGCAGGGGGCAGCAAGAGACCCAGTTCTTC.

This clonotype was picked up a small number of times. This chain joins TRBV20-1 and TRBJ1-6, with TRBD1 as a possible D gene (6 bases). The CDR3 loop spans 16 amino acids. CDR1 DFQATT and CDR2 SNEGSKA come from the germline V gene (reference sequence). V lost 2 bases and J 5 bases, leaving 16 bases between the germline ends. CDR3 sequence: CSARNHGGSDNSPLHF. The CDR3 DNA follows: TGCAGTGCTAGAAACCATGGGGGCTCAGATAATTCACCCCTCCACTTT.